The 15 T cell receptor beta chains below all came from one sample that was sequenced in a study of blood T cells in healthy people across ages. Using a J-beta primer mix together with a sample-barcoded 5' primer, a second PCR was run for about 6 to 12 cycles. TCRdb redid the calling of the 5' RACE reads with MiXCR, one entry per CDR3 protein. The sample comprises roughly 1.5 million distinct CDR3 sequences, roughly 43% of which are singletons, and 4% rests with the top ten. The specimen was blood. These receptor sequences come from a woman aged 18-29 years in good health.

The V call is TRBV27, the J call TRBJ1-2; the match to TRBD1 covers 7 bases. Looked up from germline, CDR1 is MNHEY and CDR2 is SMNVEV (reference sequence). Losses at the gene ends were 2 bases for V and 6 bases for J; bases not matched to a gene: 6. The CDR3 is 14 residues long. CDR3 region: CASSLRADRDGYTF. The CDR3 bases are TGTGCCAGCAGTTTAAGGGCAGACAGGGATGGCTACACCTTC.

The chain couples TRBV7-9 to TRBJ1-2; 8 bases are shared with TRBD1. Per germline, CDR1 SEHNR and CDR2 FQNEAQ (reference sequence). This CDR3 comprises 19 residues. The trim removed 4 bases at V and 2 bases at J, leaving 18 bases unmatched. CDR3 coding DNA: TGTGCCAGCAGCTCCCCGACCAGGGGGCGCCCCCGAATGAACTATGGCTACACCTTC. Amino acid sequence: CASSSPTRGRPRMNYGYTF.

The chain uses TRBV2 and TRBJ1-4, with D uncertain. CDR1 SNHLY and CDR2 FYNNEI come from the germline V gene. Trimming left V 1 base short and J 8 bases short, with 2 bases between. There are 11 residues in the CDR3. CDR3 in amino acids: CASSEVEKLFF. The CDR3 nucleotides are TGTGCCAGCAGTGAAGTCGAAAAACTGTTTTTT.

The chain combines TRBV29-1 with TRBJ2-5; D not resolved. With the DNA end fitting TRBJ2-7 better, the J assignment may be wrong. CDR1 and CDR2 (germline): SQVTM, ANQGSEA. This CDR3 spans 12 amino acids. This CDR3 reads CSVVGVNYEQYF. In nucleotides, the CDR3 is TGCAGCGTTGTTGGCGTTAACTACGAGCAGTACTTC.

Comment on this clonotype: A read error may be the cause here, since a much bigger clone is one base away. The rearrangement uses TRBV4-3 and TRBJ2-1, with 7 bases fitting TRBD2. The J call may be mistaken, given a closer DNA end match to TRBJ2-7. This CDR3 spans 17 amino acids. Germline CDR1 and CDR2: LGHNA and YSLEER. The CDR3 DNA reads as TGCGCCAGCAGCCTCAGAACGATCGGGAGGTCCTACAATGAGCAGTACTTC. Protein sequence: CASSLRTIGRSYNEQYF.

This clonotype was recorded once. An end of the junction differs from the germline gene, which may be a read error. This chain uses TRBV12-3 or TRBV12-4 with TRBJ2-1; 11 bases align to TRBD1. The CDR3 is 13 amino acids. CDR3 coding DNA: TGCGCCAGCACGGGACAGGGGGTCTACGAGCAGTTCTTC. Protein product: CASTGQGVYEQFF.

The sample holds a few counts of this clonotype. CDR3 bases: TGTGCCAGCAATCCGGACAGCTATAATTCACCCCTCCACTTT. This encodes CASNPDSYNSPLHF. The chain links TRBV2 to TRBJ1-6; weak D call: TRBD1 (6 bases). The CDR3 runs to 14 residues. Looked up from germline, CDR1 is SNHLY and CDR2 is FYNNEI. V was clipped by 7 bases and J by 3 bases, with 10 bases between them.

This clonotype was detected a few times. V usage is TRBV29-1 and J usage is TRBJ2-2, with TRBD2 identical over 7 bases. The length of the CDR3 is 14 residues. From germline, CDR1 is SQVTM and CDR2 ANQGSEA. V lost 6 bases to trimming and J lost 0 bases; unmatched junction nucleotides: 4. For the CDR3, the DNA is TGCAGCGTCCCGGGACTAACGAACACCGGGGAGCTGTTTTTT. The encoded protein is CSVPGLTNTGELFF.

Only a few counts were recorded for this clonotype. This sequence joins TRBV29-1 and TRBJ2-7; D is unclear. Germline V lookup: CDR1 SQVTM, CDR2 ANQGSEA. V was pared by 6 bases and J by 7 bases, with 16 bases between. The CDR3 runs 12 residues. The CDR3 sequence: CSVRTSINEQYF. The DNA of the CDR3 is TGCAGCGTCAGAACCTCGATCAATGAGCAGTACTTC.

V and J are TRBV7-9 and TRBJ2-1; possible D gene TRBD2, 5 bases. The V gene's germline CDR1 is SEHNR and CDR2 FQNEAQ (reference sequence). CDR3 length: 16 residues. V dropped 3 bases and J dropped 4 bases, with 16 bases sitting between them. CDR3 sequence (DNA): TGTGCCAGCAGCTTTCCTACTAGTGGGGTTTACAATGAGCAGTTCTTC. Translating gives CASSFPTSGVYNEQFF.

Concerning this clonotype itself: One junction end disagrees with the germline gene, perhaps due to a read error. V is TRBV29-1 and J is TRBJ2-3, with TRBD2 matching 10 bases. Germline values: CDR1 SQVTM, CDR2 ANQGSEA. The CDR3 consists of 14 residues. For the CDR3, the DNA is TGCGGCGTTGAACCGACTAGCGGGACAGATACGCAGTATTTT. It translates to CGVEPTSGTDTQYF.

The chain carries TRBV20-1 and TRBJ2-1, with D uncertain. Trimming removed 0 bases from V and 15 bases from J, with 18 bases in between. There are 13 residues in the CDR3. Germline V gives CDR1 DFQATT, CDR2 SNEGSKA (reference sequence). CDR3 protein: CSAREGWGSDPFF. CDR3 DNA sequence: TGCAGTGCTAGAGAAGGCTGGGGTTCGGACCCGTTCTTC.

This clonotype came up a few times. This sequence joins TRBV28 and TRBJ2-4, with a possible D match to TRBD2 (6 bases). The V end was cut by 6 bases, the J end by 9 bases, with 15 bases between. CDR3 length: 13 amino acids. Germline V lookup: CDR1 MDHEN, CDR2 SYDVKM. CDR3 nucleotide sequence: TGTGCCAGCAGGCCTCCCGCGGGGAGCATTCAGTACTTC. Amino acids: CASRPPAGSIQYF.

This CDR3 is CASSPGLADSRYEQYF. The CDR3 bases are TGTGCCAGTAGTCCGGGACTAGCGGATAGCCGTTACGAGCAGTACTTC. This chain links TRBV19 with TRBJ2-7; 11 nucleotides match TRBD2. The J segment lost 4 bases and the V segment lost 5 bases, leaving 10 bases of the junction unmatched. Germline-derived CDR1 and CDR2 are LNHDA and SQIVND (reference sequence). CDR3 length: 16 residues. Filled out from reference TRBV19 and TRBJ2-7, the complete variable domain reads DGGITQSPKYLFRKEGQNVTLSCEQNLNHDAMYWYRQDPGQGLRLIYYSQIVNDFQKGDIAEGYSVSREKKESFPLTVTSAQKNPTAFYLCASSPGLADSRYEQYFGPGTRLTVT.

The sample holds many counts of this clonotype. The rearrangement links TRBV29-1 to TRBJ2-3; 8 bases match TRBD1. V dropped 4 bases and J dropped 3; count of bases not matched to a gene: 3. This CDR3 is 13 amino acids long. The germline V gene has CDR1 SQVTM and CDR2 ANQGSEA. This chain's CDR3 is CSVAGGKTDTQYF. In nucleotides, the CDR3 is TGCAGCGTTGCAGGGGGCAAAACAGATACGCAGTATTTT.